A single TCR beta chain is shown here with its context. Its antigen is unknown. The CDR3 sequence is 14 residues long. V gave up 2 bases and J gave up 5 bases, with 12 bases separating them. Germline V lookup: CDR1 LGHNT, CDR2 FRNRAP. These data come from a study of early stage breast cancer tumors. Study in general: Each sample averaged around 10-fold read coverage. General study findings and limits: Functional markers like CD4, CD8 and FOXP3 were missed in bulk sequencing. Blood repertoires resembled normal breast more than tumor.

Each sample had two DNA replicates, about 0.47 ug blood or around 1.4 ug tissue. Using immunoSEQ multiplex PCR, the repertoire was profiled, and TCRdb retains in-frame clones only, with some absent. The sample lists around 11,000 clones, around 75% occurring once. The clonotype originates from a person between 65 and 79 years old with breast cancer. Sample: breast tumor tissue. The chain joins TRBV12-5 to TRBJ2-5; D might be TRBD2 (6 bases). CDR3 sequence reads: CASGLSPGRETQYF. The CDR3 DNA sequence: TGTGCTAGTGGTTTGTCCCCGGGGAGGGAGACCCAGTACTTC.